The 29 T cell receptor beta chains listed next were all sequenced from one sample in a study of T cell responses to AZD1222 COVID-19 vaccine. Here immunoSEQ multiplex PCR was the method, and the copy in TCRdb shows in-frame clones only, minus some. Of more than 95,000 clones listed, over 70% are singletons. The input for sequencing was peripheral blood, taken on day 0 of AZD1222 vaccination. These receptors originate from an adult in good health.

This clone was seen a handful of times. The genes are TRBV24-1 and TRBJ2-5; no firm D call. Germline assignment: CDR1 KGHDR and CDR2 SFDVKD. The CDR3 runs 14 residues. With 4 bases removed from V and 4 bases from J, the gap between germline ends came to 12 bases. The CDR3 here is CATSEPDGSETQYF. For the CDR3, the DNA is TGTGCCACCAGTGAGCCCGACGGATCAGAGACCCAGTACTTC.

The table lists this clone with a few counts. The CDR3: CASSYPDSDEQYF. For the CDR3, the DNA is TGTGCCAGCAGTTACCCGGATAGCGACGAGCAGTACTTC. The chain couples TRBV6-5 to TRBJ2-7; a possible D gene is TRBD2 (5 bases). Looked up from germline, CDR1 is MNHEY and CDR2 is SVGAGI. This CDR3 region has 13 residues. The V end lost 2 bases, the J end lost 5 bases, and 10 bases lay between the germline ends.

The rearrangement joins TRBV5-8 to TRBJ2-5; D possibly corresponds to TRBD1 (5 bases). The germline V gene has CDR1 SGHTS and CDR2 YDEGEE. The CDR3 covers 14 residues. Trimming took 1 base from V and 1 from J, leaving 8 bases between them. The CDR3 spells CASSLRGSQETQYF. The CDR3 DNA reads TGTGCCAGCAGCTTGAGGGGAAGCCAAGAGACCCAGTACTTC.

This chain connects TRBV9 to TRBJ2-7; TRBD2 agrees at 8 bases. V lost 0 bases to trimming and J lost 6 bases; unmatched junction nucleotides: 11. Germline CDR1 reads SGDLS; CDR2 reads YYNGEE. The CDR3 sequence is 16 residues long. CDR3 sequence reads: CASSVAVAGTLGEQYF. CDR3 DNA: TGTGCCAGCAGCGTAGCTGTAGCGGGAACCCTCGGCGAGCAGTACTTC.

The DNA of the CDR3 is TGTGCCAGCACTACTTGGGACAGGGGGCCGATTCAGCCCCAGCATTTT. It specifies CASTTWDRGPIQPQHF. The chain uses TRBV19 and TRBJ1-5, with 12 nucleotides matching TRBD1. The length of the CDR3 is 16 residues. Germline V gene sequence: CDR1 LNHDA, CDR2 SQIVND (reference sequence). The V segment lost 9 bases and the J segment 6 bases; nucleotides outside the gene matches: 12.

V usage is TRBV18 and J usage is TRBJ2-3; D not certain. The CDR3 extends over 12 amino acids. The ends were cut back, 3 bases at V and 2 bases at J, with 3 bases in the middle. Germline CDR1 and CDR2: KGHSH and LQKENI. CDR3 bases: TGTGCCAGCTCACCTATCACAGATACGCAGTATTTT. Residues: CASSPITDTQYF.

This clone appeared once. V usage is TRBV29-1 and J usage is TRBJ1-2; a weak D match, TRBD1 (5 bases). Germline V gene lookup returns CDR1 SQVTM and CDR2 ANQGSEA. Trimming left V 5 bases short and J 5 bases short, with 9 bases between. The CDR3 extends over 11 amino acids. The CDR3 loop reads CSVLGHYGYTF. CDR3 sequence (DNA): TGCAGCGTTTTGGGGCATTATGGCTACACCTTC.

The rearrangement links TRBV21-1 to TRBJ1-3; TRBD1 is the table's D call and was not checked against the DNA. TRBV21-1 is noted as a pseudogene. The CDR3 runs to 13 residues. CDR3 coding DNA: TGTGCCAGCAGCGGACAGTATGGAAACACCATATATTTT. It encodes CASSGQYGNTIYF.

The chain recombines TRBV5-1 with TRBJ2-3; no clear D. The CDR3 covers 12 residues. Germline V gene sequence: CDR1 SGHRS, CDR2 YFSETQ. V shed 2 bases and J shed 2 bases, with 3 bases lying between them. CDR3 bases: TGCGCCAGCAGCTTCCACACAGATACGCAGTATTTT. The encoded protein is CASSFHTDTQYF.

V gene TRBV7-9 combines with J gene TRBJ1-2, with D perhaps TRBD1 (6 bases). The CDR3 covers 14 residues. Trimming left V 1 base short and J 4 bases short, with 10 bases between. The germline V gene encodes CDR1 SEHNR and CDR2 FQNEAQ (reference sequence). The CDR3 spells CASSLGTAVYGYTF. CDR3 sequence (DNA): TGTGCCAGCAGCTTAGGGACAGCCGTCTATGGCTACACCTTC.

This chain connects TRBV10-3 to TRBJ2-3; D assignment may be TRBD1 or TRBD2 (6 bases each). CDR3 length: 16 amino acids. The V end lost 4 bases, the J end lost 3 bases, and 17 bases lay between the germline ends. CDR1 and CDR2 from the germline V gene are ENHRY and SYGVKD. In DNA, the CDR3 is TGTGCCATCAGTGTGGGCAGGGGTGGAGGGACAGATACGCAGTATTTT. Protein sequence: CAISVGRGGGTDTQYF.

Of note for this clone: At the DNA level, this CDR3 is encoded by other sequences in the same sample as well. The J gene is TRBJ1-1, the V gene TRBV30; 8 bases are shared with TRBD1. V was clipped by 3 bases and J by 2 bases; unmatched bases: 2. The CDR3 totals 13 residues. The germline gives CDR1 GTSNPN, CDR2 SVGIG (reference sequence). CDR3 coding DNA: TGTGCCTGGAGCGGACAGGGAAACACTGAAGCTTTCTTT. Its protein is CAWSGQGNTEAFF.

J is TRBJ1-1 and V is TRBV28; D remains ambiguous. Germline CDR1 reads MDHEN; CDR2 reads SYDVKM. The V end lost 10 bases, the J end lost 4 bases, and 7 bases lay between the germline ends. This CDR3 is built from 10 residues. The CDR3 region is CATVRTEAFF. The CDR3 nucleotides read TGTGCCACTGTCCGCACTGAAGCTTTCTTT. The full variable domain, in which reference TRBV28 and TRBJ1-1 provide the parts outside the CDR3, is DVKVTQSSRYLVKRTGEKVFLECVQDMDHENMFWYRQDPGLGLRLIYFSYDVKMKEKGDIPEGYSVSREKKERFSLILESASTNQTSMYLCATVRTEAFFGQGTRLTVV.

This sequence joins TRBV4-3 and TRBJ2-7; TRBD2 matches 9 bases. The V gene's germline CDR1 is LGHNA and CDR2 YSLEER. The CDR3 runs 16 residues. V dropped 1 base and J dropped 1; count of bases not matched to a gene: 5. CDR3 in amino acids: CASSQGVAGDSYEQYF. The CDR3 nucleotides read TGCGCCAGCAGCCAAGGTGTAGCGGGGGATTCCTACGAGCAGTACTTC.

The chain links TRBV18 to TRBJ2-3, with TRBD1 matching 7 bases. The germline CDR1 and CDR2 sequences are KGHSH and LQKENI. Trimming took 6 bases from V and 2 from J; bases not matched to a gene: 8. The CDR3 contains 15 residues. The CDR3 sequence is CASSARDSNTDTQYF. CDR3 coding DNA: TGTGCCAGCTCCGCCCGGGACAGCAACACAGATACGCAGTATTTT.

The gene calls are TRBV11-2 and TRBJ2-7, with 7 bases matching TRBD1. J gave up 7 bases and V 6 bases, and 12 bases lay outside the gene matches. Germline CDR1 is SGHAT and CDR2 is FQNNGV. The CDR3 covers 14 residues. CDR3 amino acids: CASSSQGGFGEQYF. CDR3 coding DNA: TGTGCCAGCAGTTCTCAAGGGGGCTTTGGGGAGCAGTACTTC.

V and J are TRBV19 and TRBJ1-2; D uncertain. The germline CDR1 and CDR2 sequences are LNHDA and SQIVND (reference sequence). Trimming shortened V by 4 bases and J by 5 bases, and 11 bases separated the two germline ends. The CDR3 runs to 13 residues. The CDR3 region is CASSNPRDYGYTF. Written as DNA, the CDR3 is TGTGCCAGTAGTAATCCTCGAGATTATGGCTACACCTTC.

J is TRBJ2-7 and V is TRBV28; 8 bases align to TRBD1. This CDR3 spans 12 amino acids. V lost 6 bases, J lost 11 bases, and 9 bases stayed unmatched. CDR1 MDHEN and CDR2 SYDVKM come from the germline V gene. The CDR3 region has the DNA TGTGCCAGCAGACAAAAACCGGACAGGGAGTACTTC. Translating it yields CASRQKPDREYF.

V usage is TRBV5-1 and J usage is TRBJ2-1; D may be TRBD1 (6 bases). Per the germline V gene, CDR1 is SGHRS and CDR2 is YFSETQ. CDR3 length: 12 residues. V lost 2 bases and J 10 bases, leaving 10 bases between the germline ends. The CDR3 DNA sequence: TGCGCCAGCAGCTTCGGACAGAGCGAGCAGTTCTTC. Residues: CASSFGQSEQFF.

The chain uses TRBV18 and TRBJ1-6; a possible D gene is TRBD1 (5 bases). There are 14 residues in the CDR3. The V end was cut by 3 bases, the J end by 7 bases, with 10 bases between. The germline V gene has CDR1 KGHSH and CDR2 LQKENI. The CDR3 spells CASSPGGENSPLHF. The CDR3 bases are TGTGCCAGCTCACCCGGAGGGGAGAATTCACCCCTCCACTTT.

V and J are TRBV18 and TRBJ2-4; 9 nucleotides line up with TRBD1. Germline V lookup: CDR1 KGHSH, CDR2 LQKENI. The V gene end was trimmed by 4 bases and the J gene end by 7 bases; junction bases not matched to a gene: 5. The CDR3 runs to 14 residues. Here the CDR3 reads CASSQQGQGNIQYF. The CDR3 DNA is TGTGCCAGCTCACAACAAGGACAGGGGAACATTCAGTACTTC. The variable domain in full, completed from reference TRBV18 and TRBJ2-4, reads NAGVMQNPRHLVRRRGQEARLRCSPMKGHSHVYWYRQLPEEGLKFMVYLQKENIIDESGMPKERFSAEFPKEGPSILRIQQVVRGDSAAYFCASSQQGQGNIQYFGAGTRLSVL.

This chain links TRBV11-2 with TRBJ1-3, with no clear D. Per germline, CDR1 SGHAT and CDR2 FQNNGV. There are 12 residues in the CDR3. V was clipped by 4 bases and J by 4 bases, with 5 bases between them. The CDR3 sequence: CASSYAGNTIYF. For the CDR3, the DNA is TGTGCCAGCAGCTACGCGGGAAACACCATATATTTT.

The chain uses TRBV4-3 and TRBJ1-6, with D uncertain. Germline CDR1 is LGHNA and CDR2 is YSLEER. V shed 1 base and J shed 0 bases, with 13 bases lying between them. This CDR3 has 18 amino acids. This CDR3 is CASSQARESSSYNSPLHF. In DNA form, the CDR3 reads TGCGCCAGCAGCCAAGCTAGGGAATCAAGCTCCTATAATTCACCCCTCCACTTT.

The chain links TRBV27 to TRBJ2-1; D possibly corresponds to TRBD1 (5 bases). Trimming cost V 7 bases and J 6 bases, with 19 bases left between them. Looked up from germline, CDR1 is MNHEY and CDR2 is SMNVEV (reference sequence). This CDR3 has 15 amino acids. CDR3 loop: CASTQRRGFGNEQFF. CDR3 nucleotides: TGTGCCAGCACCCAAAGAAGGGGATTCGGCAATGAGCAGTTCTTC.

The genes are TRBV7-3 and TRBJ2-3; D remains ambiguous. The V and J ends lost 2 bases and 3 bases respectively, with 9 bases between them. Germline values: CDR1 SGHTA, CDR2 FQGTGA. The length of the CDR3 is 14 residues. The CDR3 reads CASSLGQVTDTQYF. As DNA, the CDR3 is TGTGCCAGCAGCTTAGGGCAGGTAACAGATACGCAGTATTTT.

A note on this clone: Other DNA variants within this sample encode the same CDR3. The CDR3 loop is CAWSVGGNTIYF. Here the CDR3 DNA reads TGTGCCTGGAGTGTCGGAGGTAACACCATATATTTT. This chain joins TRBV30 and TRBJ1-3, with unresolved D. V was trimmed by 0 bases and J by 7 bases, leaving 7 bases between them. CDR1 is GTSNPN and CDR2 is SVGIG in the germline V gene (reference sequence). There are 12 residues in the CDR3.

The chain joins TRBV10-3 to TRBJ1-2; D is possibly TRBD1 (6 bases). Trimming stripped 3 bases from V and 1 base from J, with 6 bases between. The CDR3 loop spans 13 amino acids. CDR1 is ENHRY and CDR2 is SYGVKD in the germline V gene. The CDR3 nucleotides read TGTGCCATCAGTGAACAGGGTAACTATGGCTACACCTTC. This translates into CAISEQGNYGYTF.

The chain uses TRBV3-1 (or the pseudogene TRBV3-2) and TRBJ1-3, with D hard to call. Germline V gives CDR1 LGHDT, CDR2 YNNKEL (reference sequence). The ends were cut back, 0 bases at V and 8 bases at J, with 14 bases in the middle. This CDR3 region has 15 residues. CDR3 sequence (DNA): TGTGCCAGCAGCCAAGATCTGGCCGGGAGGGACACCATATATTTT. Translation gives CASSQDLAGRDTIYF.

The J gene is TRBJ2-3, the V gene TRBV7-8, with D maybe TRBD1 (5 bases). The CDR3 sequence is 17 residues long. The V end lost 0 bases, the J end lost 4 bases, and 17 bases lay between the germline ends. The germline V gene has CDR1 SGHVS and CDR2 FQNEAQ. CDR3 in amino acids: CASSLAARASLSDTQYF. The CDR3 bases are TGTGCCAGCAGCTTAGCGGCCAGGGCAAGTCTTTCAGATACGCAGTATTTT.